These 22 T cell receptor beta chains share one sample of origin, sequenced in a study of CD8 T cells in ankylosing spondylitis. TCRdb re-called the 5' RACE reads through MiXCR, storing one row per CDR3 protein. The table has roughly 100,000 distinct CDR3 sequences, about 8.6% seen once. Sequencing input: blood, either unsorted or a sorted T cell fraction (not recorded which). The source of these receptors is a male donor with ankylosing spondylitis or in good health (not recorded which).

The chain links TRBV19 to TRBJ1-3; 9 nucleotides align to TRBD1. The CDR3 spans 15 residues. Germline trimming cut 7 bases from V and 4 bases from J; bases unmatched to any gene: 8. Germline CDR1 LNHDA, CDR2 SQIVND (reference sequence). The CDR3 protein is CASIPGQGGGNTIYF. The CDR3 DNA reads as TGTGCCAGTATACCGGGACAGGGAGGAGGAAACACCATATATTTT.

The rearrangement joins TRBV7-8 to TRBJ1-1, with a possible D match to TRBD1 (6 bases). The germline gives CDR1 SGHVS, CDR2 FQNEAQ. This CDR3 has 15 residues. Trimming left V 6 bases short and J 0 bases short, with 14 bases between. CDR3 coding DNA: TGTGCCAGCAGGGAACGGGGGGCGGTGAACACTGAAGCTTTCTTT. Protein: CASRERGAVNTEAFF.

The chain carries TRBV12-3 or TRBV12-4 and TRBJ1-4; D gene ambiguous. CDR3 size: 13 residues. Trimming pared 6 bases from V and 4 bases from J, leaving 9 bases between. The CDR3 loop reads CASRPRLNEKLFF. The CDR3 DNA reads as TGTGCCAGCAGGCCGCGGCTTAATGAAAAACTGTTTTTT.

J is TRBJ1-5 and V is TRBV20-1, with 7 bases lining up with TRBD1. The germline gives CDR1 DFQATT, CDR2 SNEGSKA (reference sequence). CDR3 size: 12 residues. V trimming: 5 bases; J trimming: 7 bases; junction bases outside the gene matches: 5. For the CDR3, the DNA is TGCAGTGCTCGGGACAGAGGACAGCCCCAGCATTTT. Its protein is CSARDRGQPQHF.

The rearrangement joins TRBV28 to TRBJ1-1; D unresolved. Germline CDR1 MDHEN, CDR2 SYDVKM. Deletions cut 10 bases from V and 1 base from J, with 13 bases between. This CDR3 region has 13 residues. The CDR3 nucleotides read TGTGCCATGAGCTTCGGGCGGAACACTGAAGCTTTCTTT. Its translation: CAMSFGRNTEAFF.

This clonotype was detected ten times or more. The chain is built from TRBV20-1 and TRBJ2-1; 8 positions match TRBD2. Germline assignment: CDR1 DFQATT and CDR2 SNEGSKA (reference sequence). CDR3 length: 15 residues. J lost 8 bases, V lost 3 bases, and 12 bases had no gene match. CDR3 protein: CSASPKEREFDEQFF. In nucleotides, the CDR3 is TGCAGTGCTAGCCCCAAGGAGCGGGAGTTCGATGAGCAGTTCTTC.

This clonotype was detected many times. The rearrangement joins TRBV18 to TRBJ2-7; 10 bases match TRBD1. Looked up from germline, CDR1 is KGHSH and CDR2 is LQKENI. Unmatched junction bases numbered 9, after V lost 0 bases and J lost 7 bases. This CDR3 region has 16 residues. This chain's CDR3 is CASSPPIGQGVGEQYF. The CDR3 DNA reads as TGTGCCAGCTCACCACCCATCGGACAGGGGGTTGGGGAGCAGTACTTC.

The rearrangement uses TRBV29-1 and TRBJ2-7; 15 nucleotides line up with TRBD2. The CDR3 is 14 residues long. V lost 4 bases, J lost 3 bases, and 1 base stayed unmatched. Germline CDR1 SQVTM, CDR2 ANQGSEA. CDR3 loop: CSVGGLAGGYEQYF. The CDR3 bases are TGCAGCGTTGGGGGACTAGCGGGAGGCTACGAGCAGTACTTC.

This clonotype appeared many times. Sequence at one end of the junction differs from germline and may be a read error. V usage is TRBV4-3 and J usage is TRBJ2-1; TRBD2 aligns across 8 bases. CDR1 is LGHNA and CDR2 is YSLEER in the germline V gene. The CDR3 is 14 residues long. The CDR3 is CASNQGSGSGEQFF. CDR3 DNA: TGCGCCAGCAACCAAGGGAGCGGGAGTGGGGAGCAGTTCTTC.

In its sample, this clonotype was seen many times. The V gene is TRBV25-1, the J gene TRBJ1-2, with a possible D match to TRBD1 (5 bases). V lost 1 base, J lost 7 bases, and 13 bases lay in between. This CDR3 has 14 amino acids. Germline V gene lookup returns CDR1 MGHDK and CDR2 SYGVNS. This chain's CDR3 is CASSESNSRVGYTF. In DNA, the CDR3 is TGTGCCAGCAGTGAATCGAATTCCAGGGTTGGCTACACCTTC.

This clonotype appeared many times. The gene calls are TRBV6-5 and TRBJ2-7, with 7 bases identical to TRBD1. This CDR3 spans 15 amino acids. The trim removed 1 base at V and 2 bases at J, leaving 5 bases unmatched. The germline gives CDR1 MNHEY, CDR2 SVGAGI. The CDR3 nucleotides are TGTGCCAGCAGTTACTTGAAGGGGGCTGCCTACGAGCAGTACTTC. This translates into CASSYLKGAAYEQYF.

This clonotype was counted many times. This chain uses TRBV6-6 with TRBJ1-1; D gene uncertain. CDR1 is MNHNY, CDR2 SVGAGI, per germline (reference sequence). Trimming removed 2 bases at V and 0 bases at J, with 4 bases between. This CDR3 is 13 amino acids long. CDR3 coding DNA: TGTGCCAGCAGTTACGGGATGAACACTGAAGCTTTCTTT. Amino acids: CASSYGMNTEAFF.

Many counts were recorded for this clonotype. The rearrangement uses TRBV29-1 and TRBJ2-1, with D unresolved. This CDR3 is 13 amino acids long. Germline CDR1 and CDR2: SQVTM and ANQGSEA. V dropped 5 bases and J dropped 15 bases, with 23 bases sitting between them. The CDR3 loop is CSVKRAANEVLFF. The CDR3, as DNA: TGCAGCGTTAAAAGGGCCGCGAATGAGGTACTGTTCTTC.

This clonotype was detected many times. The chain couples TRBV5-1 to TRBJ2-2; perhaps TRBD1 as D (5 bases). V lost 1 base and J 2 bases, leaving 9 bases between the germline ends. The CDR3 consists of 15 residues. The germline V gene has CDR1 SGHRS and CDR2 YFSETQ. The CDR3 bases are TGCGCCAGCAGCTTGATCAGGGCCAACACCGGGGAGCTGTTTTTT. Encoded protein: CASSLIRANTGELFF.

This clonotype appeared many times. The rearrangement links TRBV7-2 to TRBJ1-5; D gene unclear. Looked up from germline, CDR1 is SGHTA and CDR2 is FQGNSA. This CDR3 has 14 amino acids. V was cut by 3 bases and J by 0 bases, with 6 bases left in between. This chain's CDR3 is CASSFLNSNQPQHF. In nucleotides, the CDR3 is TGTGCCAGCAGCTTCCTGAATAGCAATCAGCCCCAGCATTTT. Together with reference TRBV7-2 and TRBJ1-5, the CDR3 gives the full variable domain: GAGVSQSPSNKVTEKGKDVELRCDPISGHTALYWYRQSLGQGLEFLIYFQGNSAPDKSGLPSDRFSAERTGGSVSTLTIQRTQQEDSAVYLCASSFLNSNQPQHFGDGTRLSIL.

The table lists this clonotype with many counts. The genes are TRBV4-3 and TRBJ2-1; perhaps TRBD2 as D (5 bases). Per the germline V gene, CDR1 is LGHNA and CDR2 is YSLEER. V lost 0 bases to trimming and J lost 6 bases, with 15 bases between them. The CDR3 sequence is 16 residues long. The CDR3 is CASSQDRTGWGNEQFF. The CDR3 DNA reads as TGCGCCAGCAGCCAAGATCGAACGGGGTGGGGCAATGAGCAGTTCTTC.

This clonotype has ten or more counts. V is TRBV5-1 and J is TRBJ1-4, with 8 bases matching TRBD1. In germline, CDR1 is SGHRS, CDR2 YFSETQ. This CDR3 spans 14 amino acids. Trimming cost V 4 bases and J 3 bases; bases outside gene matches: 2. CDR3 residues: CASSPTGANEKLFF. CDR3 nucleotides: TGCGCCAGCAGCCCGACAGGGGCTAATGAAAAACTGTTTTTT.

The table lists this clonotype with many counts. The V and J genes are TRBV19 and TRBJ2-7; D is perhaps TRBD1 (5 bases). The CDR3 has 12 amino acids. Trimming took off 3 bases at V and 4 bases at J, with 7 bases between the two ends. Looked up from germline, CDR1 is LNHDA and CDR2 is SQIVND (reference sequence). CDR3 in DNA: TGTGCCAGTAGTATGGGGCCTTACGAGCAGTACTTC. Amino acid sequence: CASSMGPYEQYF.

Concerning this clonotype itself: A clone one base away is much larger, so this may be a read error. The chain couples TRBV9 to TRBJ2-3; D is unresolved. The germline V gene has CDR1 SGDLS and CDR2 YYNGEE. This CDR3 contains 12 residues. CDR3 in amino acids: CVSSVEADTQYF. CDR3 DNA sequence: TGTGTCAGCAGCGTAGAGGCAGATACGCAGTATTTT.

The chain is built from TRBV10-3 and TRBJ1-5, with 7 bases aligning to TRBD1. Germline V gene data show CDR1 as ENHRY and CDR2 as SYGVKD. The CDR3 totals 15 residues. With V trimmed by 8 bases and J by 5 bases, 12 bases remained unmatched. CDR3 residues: CAIGAGAGTDQPQHF. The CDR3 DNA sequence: TGTGCCATCGGGGCGGGGGCAGGGACAGATCAGCCCCAGCATTTT.

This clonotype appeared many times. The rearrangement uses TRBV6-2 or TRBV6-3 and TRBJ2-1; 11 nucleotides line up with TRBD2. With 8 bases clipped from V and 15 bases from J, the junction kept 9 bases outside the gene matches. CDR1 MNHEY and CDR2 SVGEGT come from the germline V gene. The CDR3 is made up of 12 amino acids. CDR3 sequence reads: CASGTSGPAGFF. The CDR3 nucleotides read TGTGCCAGCGGGACTAGCGGACCGGCTGGGTTCTTC.

For the CDR3, the DNA is TGTGCCAGCAGCAAAGAGTATCGGCGGGGCCCGTACGAGCAGTACTTC. The encoded protein is CASSKEYRRGPYEQYF. The chain joins TRBV21-1 to TRBJ2-7; the table's D call TRBD2 went unverified against the DNA. TRBV21-1 counts as a pseudogene. This CDR3 spans 16 amino acids.